The clone carrying this TCR beta chain was counted many times. One entry per CDR3 protein, called by TCRdb with MiXCR from the 5' RACE reads. The table shows approximately 59,000 distinct CDR3 sequences, with about 5.2% occurring only once. The CDR3 has 16 residues. CDR1 is SGHAT and CDR2 is FQNNGV in the germline V gene. V was clipped by 8 bases and J by 0 bases; unmatched bases: 8. This specimen belongs to a study of neurological immune-mediated disorders. This TCR was recovered from a human donor with multiple sclerosis. The donor label of this sample is uncertain. Sequencing used PBMCs. The chain has TRBV11-2 and TRBJ2-2; 8 positions match TRBD1. CDR3 in DNA: TGTGCCAGCGGCCCATTGGGACAGGCGAACACCGGGGAGCTGTTTTTT. Protein: CASGPLGQANTGELFF.